This note documents a single T cell receptor beta chain sequence. Its specificity is not known. This specimen comes from a study of T cell repertoires in cytomegalovirus infection. Study at large: It can be stated that public TCR beta signatures indicated CMV infection as well as a matching HLA type. Study results and limitations: People with CMV and the relevant HLA were identified by cumulative public TCR beta family frequency. CMV-specific HLA-C-restricted TCR beta clonotypes dominated the ex vivo response.

CDR3 length: 15 residues. With 6 bases clipped from V and 1 base from J, the junction kept 6 bases outside the gene matches. CDR1 and CDR2 (germline): MNHNY, SVGAGI (reference sequence). TCRdb processed the reads anew with MiXCR; each CDR3 protein has one entry. The sample gives 200,000 to 250,000 distinct CDR3 sequences, roughly an eighth of which show up once; 1.5% to 2% is in the top ten. Sequenced input: PBMCs. The TCR sequence derives from a human donor in good health (CMV status not recorded). Some clones in this sample may be carry-over from other donors' samples. The rearrangement uses TRBV6-6 and TRBJ2-7; 10 nucleotides match TRBD1. The CDR3: CASRDRTGGSYEQYF. The CDR3 coding sequence is TGTGCCAGCAGGGACCGGACAGGGGGTTCCTACGAGCAGTACTTC.